A single sample is the source of the 31 T cell receptor beta chains below, sequenced in a study of CD8 T cells in ankylosing spondylitis. Study results and caveats: Among TCR beta sequences, a motif of several highly homologous variants appeared characteristic of ankylosing spondylitis blood.

Their antigens are not known. TCRdb called the 5' RACE reads again in MiXCR, with one record for every CDR3 protein. The table has 650,000 to 800,000 distinct CDR3 sequences, around 20% seen once. What was sequenced was blood, either unsorted or a sorted T cell fraction (not recorded which). The origin of the receptors is a male donor with ankylosing spondylitis.

The chain is built from TRBV24-1 and TRBJ1-5, with no clear D. Trimming took off 5 bases at V and 2 bases at J, with 15 bases between the two ends. The germline V gene has CDR1 KGHDR and CDR2 SFDVKD. The CDR3 covers 16 residues. The CDR3 nucleotides read TGTGCCACCAGTGTTTGGACCGTTTCATGCAATCAGCCCCAGCATTTT. This translates into CATSVWTVSCNQPQHF.

This clonotype was detected only once. The rearrangement uses TRBV6-4 and TRBJ2-1; D unresolved. CDR1 MRHNA and CDR2 SNTAGT come from the germline V gene. CDR3 length equals 13 residues. The germline V and J ends were trimmed by 0 bases and 5 bases, with 5 bases remaining between them. The CDR3 loop reads CASSDSKDNEQFF. The CDR3 coding sequence is TGTGCCAGCAGTGACTCGAAGGACAATGAGCAGTTCTTC.

The genes are TRBV29-1 and TRBJ2-7, with 7 positions matching TRBD1. Trimming removed 3 bases from V and 4 bases from J; junction bases left unmatched: 9. The CDR3 sequence is 14 residues long. The germline CDR1 and CDR2 sequences are SQVTM and ANQGSEA. The CDR3 here is CSVDAPGTEYEQYF. The CDR3 nucleotides read TGCAGCGTTGACGCCCCAGGGACAGAGTACGAGCAGTACTTC.

The chain carries TRBV29-1 and TRBJ2-7; no reliable D call. Germline V gives CDR1 SQVTM, CDR2 ANQGSEA. CDR3 length: 13 residues. The V end lost 0 bases, the J end lost 6 bases, and 12 bases lay between the germline ends. The CDR3 spells CSVEELGSVEQYF. DNA for the CDR3: TGCAGCGTTGAAGAACTCGGGTCGGTCGAGCAGTACTTC.

In its sample, this clonotype was seen a few times. The V and J genes are TRBV13 and TRBJ2-3; possibly TRBD1 for D (5 bases). The CDR3 spans 15 residues. The germline V and J ends were trimmed by 5 bases and 3 bases, with 15 bases remaining between them. Germline V CDR1 and CDR2: PRHDT, FYEKMQ (reference sequence). CDR3 sequence (DNA): TGTGCCAGCAGCCTACAAGGGGTTTGGACAGATACGCAGTATTTT. This codes for CASSLQGVWTDTQYF.

The rearrangement joins TRBV20-1 to TRBJ1-2; a weak D match, TRBD1 (6 bases). CDR1 is DFQATT, CDR2 SNEGSKA, per germline (reference sequence). Trimming shortened V by 7 bases and J by 6 bases, and 21 bases separated the two germline ends. The CDR3 is made up of 14 amino acids. DNA for the CDR3: TGCAGTGACCCCCCGACAGGCGTACCTGATGGCTACACCTTC. Its translation is CSDPPTGVPDGYTF.

This clonotype was counted between two and nine times. The chain combines TRBV19 with TRBJ2-1; 7 nucleotides align to TRBD1. Losses at the gene ends were 5 bases for V and 8 bases for J; bases not matched to a gene: 12. Germline assignment: CDR1 LNHDA and CDR2 SQIVND (reference sequence). The CDR3 is 15 residues long. The CDR3 reads CASSSPGQPADEQFF. DNA for the CDR3: TGTGCCAGTAGTTCACCGGGACAGCCAGCCGATGAGCAGTTCTTC.

This clonotype was counted once. This chain links TRBV30 with TRBJ2-5; 11 bases agree with TRBD2. Germline lookup yields CDR1 GTSNPN and CDR2 SVGIG (reference sequence). CDR3 length equals 13 residues. The junction had 0 bases not matched to a gene; V was cut back by 5 bases and J by 1 base. The CDR3 region is CAWGTSGQETQYF. DNA for the CDR3: TGTGCCTGGGGGACTAGCGGCCAAGAGACCCAGTACTTC. The entire variable domain, with the rest obtained from reference TRBV30 and TRBJ2-5, is as follows: SQTIHQWPATLVQPVGSPLSLECTVEGTSNPNLYWYRQAAGRGLQLLFYSVGIGQISSEVPQNLSASRPQDRQFILSSKKLLLSDSGFYLCAWGTSGQETQYFGPGTRLLVL.

J is TRBJ2-2 and V is TRBV11-2; 7 bases line up with TRBD2. Germline V CDR1 and CDR2: SGHAT, FQNNGV. The CDR3 runs to 14 residues. After removal of 5 bases from V and 5 bases from J, the junction contained 5 bases not matched to a gene. The CDR3 loop is CASSGRGKTGELFF. The CDR3 nucleotides read TGTGCCAGCAGCGGGAGGGGAAAGACCGGGGAGCTGTTTTTT.

The genes are TRBV3-1 and TRBJ2-5, with 13 bases fitting TRBD2. Germline assignment: CDR1 LGHDT and CDR2 YNNKEL (reference sequence). The CDR3 runs to 18 residues. The V segment lost 3 bases and the J segment 2 bases; nucleotides outside the gene matches: 9. CDR3: CASSQMPGTSGAQETQYF. The DNA of the CDR3 is TGTGCCAGCAGCCAGATGCCTGGGACTAGCGGGGCGCAAGAGACCCAGTACTTC.

This clonotype was found a few times. This chain joins TRBV10-3 and TRBJ1-5; a weak D match, TRBD1 (5 bases). In germline, CDR1 is ENHRY, CDR2 SYGVKD. There are 15 residues in the CDR3. Deletions cut 0 bases from V and 6 bases from J, with 12 bases between. This CDR3 reads CAISESAGHGQPQHF. CDR3 bases: TGTGCCATCAGTGAGTCGGCAGGGCACGGTCAGCCCCAGCATTTT.

This clonotype was detected a few times. The V call is TRBV7-9, the J call TRBJ2-4; D could derive from TRBD1 or TRBD2 (6 bases each). CDR1 is SEHNR, CDR2 FQNEAQ, per germline (reference sequence). The V and J ends lost 4 bases and 1 base respectively, with 11 bases between them. The length of the CDR3 is 15 residues. The CDR3 here is CASSSAGHAKNIQYF. The CDR3 DNA reads as TGTGCCAGCAGCTCTGCGGGACACGCCAAAAACATTCAGTACTTC.

There are a few counts of this clonotype. This sequence joins TRBV20-1 and TRBJ1-1; unclear D gene. V lost 0 bases and J lost 0, with 14 bases in between. The CDR3 consists of 16 residues. Germline CDR1 reads DFQATT; CDR2 reads SNEGSKA (reference sequence). CDR3 coding DNA: TGCAGTGCTAGAGAGGGCAGCCGAAACATGAACACTGAAGCTTTCTTT. It yields the protein CSAREGSRNMNTEAFF.

V is TRBV15 and J is TRBJ1-2; D unresolved. CDR3 length: 14 amino acids. Germline V gene data show CDR1 as LNHNV and CDR2 as YYDKDF (reference sequence). The V and J ends lost 2 bases and 2 bases respectively, with 9 bases between them. In nucleotides, the CDR3 is TGTGCCACCAGCAGAATGCTTCAGAACTATGGCTACACCTTC. Residues: CATSRMLQNYGYTF.

This clonotype was observed a handful of times. The chain has TRBV15 and TRBJ2-7, with D perhaps matching TRBD1 (5 bases). Between the trimmed V and J ends, which lost 5 bases and 5 bases, there was a span of 13 bases. The CDR3 is 13 residues long. Per germline, CDR1 LNHNV and CDR2 YYDKDF (reference sequence). CDR3: CATSGREGDEQYF. CDR3 nucleotides: TGTGCCACCAGCGGCAGGGAAGGGGACGAGCAGTACTTC.

The rearrangement joins TRBV11-2 to TRBJ2-7; D perhaps matches TRBD2 (5 bases). Between the trimmed V and J ends, which lost 4 bases and 0 bases, there was a span of 13 bases. This CDR3 contains 15 residues. Per the germline V gene, CDR1 is SGHAT and CDR2 is FQNNGV. Written as DNA, the CDR3 is TGTGCCAGCAGCTCTAGTAGAGGGAGCTCCTACGAGCAGTACTTC. It yields the protein CASSSSRGSSYEQYF.

This clonotype showed up many times. This chain connects TRBV12-3 or TRBV12-4 to TRBJ2-1, with D perhaps given as TRBD1 or TRBD2 (5 bases each). V was cut by 4 bases and J by 3 bases, with 10 bases left in between. There are 14 residues in the CDR3. CDR3 residues: CASSWGPSYNEQFF. Written as DNA, the CDR3 is TGTGCCAGCAGTTGGGGACCGAGCTACAATGAGCAGTTCTTC.

This clonotype was counted only a few times. The chain uses TRBV20-1 and TRBJ1-6; D possibly corresponds to TRBD1 (6 bases). Germline V gene sequence: CDR1 DFQATT, CDR2 SNEGSKA (reference sequence). Trimming took 5 bases from V and 2 from J, leaving 13 bases between them. The CDR3 is 15 residues long. The CDR3 protein is CSALEGGPYNSPLHF. The DNA of the CDR3 is TGCAGTGCTTTGGAGGGGGGACCCTATAATTCACCCCTCCACTTT.

This clonotype is a singleton in its sample. This chain joins TRBV5-1 and TRBJ2-5, with 8 bases aligning to TRBD1. The CDR3 sequence is 13 residues long. V dropped 4 bases and J dropped 4; count of bases not matched to a gene: 3. Germline CDR1 reads SGHRS; CDR2 reads YFSETQ. The CDR3 loop is CASSQDRAETQYF. The CDR3, as DNA: TGCGCCAGCAGCCAGGACAGGGCAGAGACCCAGTACTTC.

This chain uses TRBV29-1 with TRBJ1-5; no reliable D call. The CDR3 sequence is 13 residues long. Germline values: CDR1 SQVTM, CDR2 ANQGSEA. V was cut by 6 bases and J by 0 bases, with 9 bases left in between. In DNA form, the CDR3 reads TGCAGCGTCGGGGAGAATAGCAATCAGCCCCAGCATTTT. Translation: CSVGENSNQPQHF.

This clonotype was observed a few times. The rearrangement uses TRBV20-1 and TRBJ2-5; TRBD2 is a possible D gene (6 bases). The germline gives CDR1 DFQATT, CDR2 SNEGSKA (reference sequence). The V and J ends lost 4 bases and 5 bases respectively, with 14 bases between them. This CDR3 has 13 residues. CDR3 sequence (DNA): TGCAGTGCTACCCGACTAGATTTGGAGACCCAGTACTTC. It yields the protein CSATRLDLETQYF.

J is TRBJ2-7 and V is TRBV4-3; D may be TRBD2 (6 bases). The CDR3 loop spans 16 amino acids. In germline, CDR1 is LGHNA, CDR2 YSLEER. The germline V and J ends were trimmed by 0 bases and 0 bases, with 12 bases remaining between them. The CDR3 spells CASSQDRDSISYEQYF. The CDR3 bases are TGCGCCAGCAGCCAAGATCGGGACTCCATCTCCTACGAGCAGTACTTC.

The gene calls are TRBV3-1 and TRBJ1-2; possibly TRBD1 for D (6 bases). V was shortened by 0 bases and J by 3 bases, with 11 bases between the two germline ends. The CDR3 loop spans 15 amino acids. Per the germline V gene, CDR1 is LGHDT and CDR2 is YNNKEL (reference sequence). CDR3 coding DNA: TGTGCCAGCAGCCAAGATTTGGGGGGCGACTATGGCTACACCTTC. This encodes CASSQDLGGDYGYTF. The full variable domain, in which reference TRBV3-1 and TRBJ1-2 provide the parts outside the CDR3, is DTAVSQTPKYLVTQMGNDKSIKCEQNLGHDTMYWYKQDSKKFLKIMFSYNNKELIINETVPNRFSPKSPDKAHLNLHINSLELGDSAVYFCASSQDLGGDYGYTFGSGTRLTVV.

Concerning this clonotype itself: This may come from a read error, since a much larger clone is one base off. CDR3 coding DNA: TGTGCCAGCAGTTACGGGACACCTGGGGCCAACGTCCTGACTTTC. Translation: CASSYGTPGANVLTF. V and J are TRBV28 and TRBJ2-6, with a tentative D call TRBD1 (6 bases). Germline CDR1 MDHEN, CDR2 SYDVKM. CDR3 size: 15 residues. V was pared by 4 bases and J by 2 bases, with 9 bases between.

The sample holds a few counts of this clonotype. This chain links TRBV29-1 with TRBJ2-3, with 11 bases fitting TRBD1. Germline V gene lookup returns CDR1 SQVTM and CDR2 ANQGSEA. The CDR3 sequence is 18 residues long. V dropped 1 base and J dropped 2; count of bases not matched to a gene: 11. CDR3 amino acids: CSVEGSWDRGSTTDTQYF. In nucleotides, the CDR3 is TGCAGCGTTGAAGGGAGTTGGGACAGGGGGTCCACCACAGATACGCAGTATTTT.

The CDR3 bases are TGCAGTGCTAGAAGCCCGGTCGCCAATCAGCCCCAGCATTTT. Translating gives CSARSPVANQPQHF. This chain links TRBV20-1 with TRBJ1-5, with D unresolved. The CDR3 runs 14 residues. CDR1 is DFQATT and CDR2 is SNEGSKA in the germline V gene (reference sequence). V lost 2 bases to trimming and J lost 3 bases, with 11 bases between them.

The J gene is TRBJ2-1, the V gene TRBV7-2; 7 bases match TRBD1. With V trimmed by 5 bases and J by 9 bases, 13 bases remained unmatched. Germline CDR1 is SGHTA and CDR2 is FQGNSA. The CDR3 spans 15 residues. The CDR3 bases are TGTGCCAGCAGCACGACAGGGACGGGCGTTAGTGAGCAGTTCTTC. Translating it yields CASSTTGTGVSEQFF.

V gene TRBV7-8 combines with J gene TRBJ2-1, with 7 bases that match TRBD2. This CDR3 comprises 14 residues. With 0 bases clipped from V and 9 bases from J, the junction kept 5 bases outside the gene matches. Per germline, CDR1 SGHVS and CDR2 FQNEAQ. CDR3 sequence reads: CASSLAGGEREQFF. CDR3 nucleotide sequence: TGTGCCAGCAGCTTAGCGGGAGGGGAACGTGAGCAGTTCTTC.

This clonotype has a handful of counts. The chain has TRBV11-2 and TRBJ2-3; D possibly uses TRBD1 or TRBD2 (5 bases each). Between the trimmed V and J ends, which lost 0 bases and 5 bases, there was a span of 9 bases. The CDR3 is made up of 14 amino acids. Germline lookup yields CDR1 SGHAT and CDR2 FQNNGV. The CDR3 protein is CASSLDGALDTQYF. CDR3 coding DNA: TGTGCCAGCAGCTTAGACGGGGCGTTAGATACGCAGTATTTT.

Only a few counts were recorded for this clonotype. The J gene is TRBJ2-1, the V gene TRBV29-1; 10 nucleotides align to TRBD1. Germline trimming cut 6 bases from V and 3 bases from J; bases unmatched to any gene: 5. Germline assignment: CDR1 SQVTM and CDR2 ANQGSEA. This CDR3 contains 14 residues. The CDR3 reads CSVGGDRGYNEQFF. The CDR3 coding sequence is TGCAGCGTCGGAGGGGACAGGGGCTACAATGAGCAGTTCTTC.

This clonotype was detected a few times. The rearrangement uses TRBV12-3 or TRBV12-4 and TRBJ2-2; 7 bases are a match to TRBD1. V lost 5 bases to trimming and J lost 2 bases; unmatched junction nucleotides: 11. The CDR3 consists of 17 residues. The CDR3 spells CASSNRDSLPNTGELFF. The CDR3 DNA sequence: TGTGCCAGCAGTAACCGGGACAGCCTTCCTAACACCGGGGAGCTGTTTTTT.